These 25 T cell receptor beta chains were sequenced from one sample in a study of immune cell composition in non-small cell lung cancer. Normal lung sampling was at least 3 cm from the tumour, as distant as possible. Clones were read by immunoSEQ multiplex PCR, and TCRdb kept only the in-frame ones, dropping some. The repertoire holds under 2,500 clones, with 69% as singletons. The sample was non-adjacent lung tissue. These receptors originate from a human donor with non-small cell lung cancer.

This clone has just one count. The genes are TRBV6-1 and TRBJ1-2, with TRBD1 matching 7 bases. Germline lookup yields CDR1 MNHNS and CDR2 SASEGT. The ends lost 6 bases at V and 8 bases at J; junction bases unmatched: 15. The CDR3 is 15 amino acids. The CDR3 is CASRVNQGGGAGYTF. CDR3 nucleotide sequence: TGTGCCAGCAGGGTAAACCAGGGGGGCGGTGCAGGCTACACCTTC.

The rearrangement links TRBV5-1 to TRBJ2-7; TRBD1 agrees at 7 bases. Germline V gene sequence: CDR1 SGHRS, CDR2 YFSETQ. CDR3 size: 14 residues. V lost 4 bases to trimming and J lost 6 bases; unmatched junction nucleotides: 10. CDR3 sequence reads: CASSTGQVIGEQYF. In DNA, the CDR3 is TGCGCCAGCAGCACTGGACAGGTGATCGGCGAGCAGTACTTC.

The CDR3 loop reads CASRRGKFYEQYF. The CDR3 DNA follows: TGTGCCAGTAGAAGGGGAAAGTTCTACGAGCAGTACTTC. The rearrangement joins TRBV19 to TRBJ2-7; maybe TRBD1 (5 bases). Trimming removed 6 bases at V and 3 bases at J, with 12 bases between. Germline V CDR1 and CDR2: LNHDA, SQIVND (reference sequence). The CDR3 runs 13 residues.

V usage is TRBV19 and J usage is TRBJ2-2; D uncertain. The CDR3 runs 15 residues. Trimming took 3 bases from V and 1 from J, leaving 9 bases between them. CDR1 and CDR2 from the germline V gene are LNHDA and SQIVND (reference sequence). The DNA for the CDR3 is TGTGCCAGTAGTATCCGTGCCAGGAACACCGGGGAGCTGTTTTTT. It translates to CASSIRARNTGELFF.

This chain uses TRBV6-6 with TRBJ2-1, with D possibly TRBD2 on 5 matching bases. Trimming took 5 bases from V and 2 from J, leaving 13 bases between them. The CDR3 runs 15 residues. Germline-derived CDR1 and CDR2 are MNHNY and SVGAGI (reference sequence). In DNA form, the CDR3 reads TGTGCCAGCAGTCGCCGGGGTAGGGCCTACAATGAGCAGTTCTTC. It is translated as CASSRRGRAYNEQFF.

By its share, this clone is large. This chain uses TRBV7-2 with TRBJ1-6; 7 bases are a match to TRBD1. CDR3 length equals 14 residues. V lost 5 bases and J lost 10; bases outside the gene matches: 8. Per germline, CDR1 SGHTA and CDR2 FQGNSA. The CDR3 protein is CASSLQGDGSPLHF. Here the CDR3 DNA reads TGTGCCAGCAGCCTCCAGGGGGACGGCTCACCCCTCCACTTT.

The V and J genes are TRBV25-1 and TRBJ1-5; no reliable D call. CDR3 length: 13 amino acids. V was clipped by 3 bases and J by 6 bases, with 9 bases between them. The V gene's germline CDR1 is MGHDK and CDR2 SYGVNS. The CDR3 sequence is CASSEVGSQPQHF. CDR3 in DNA: TGTGCCAGCAGTGAGGTTGGGAGTCAGCCCCAGCATTTT.

This clone was counted only a few times. CDR3 sequence: CASSSPASEQFF. CDR3 nucleotide sequence: TGTGCCAGCAGCTCACCTGCTAGTGAGCAGTTCTTC. The V call is TRBV7-2, the J call TRBJ2-1; D gene uncertain. From germline, CDR1 is SGHTA and CDR2 FQGNSA. Trimming shortened V by 4 bases and J by 9 bases, and 10 bases separated the two germline ends. CDR3 length equals 12 residues.

The chain employs TRBV2 and TRBJ2-2; D uncertain. This CDR3 has 15 amino acids. The V end was cut by 0 bases, the J end by 7 bases, with 12 bases between. Per germline, CDR1 SNHLY and CDR2 FYNNEI. The CDR3 DNA is TGTGCCAGCAGTGAAGCAAAGATCGTCGGCGGGGAGCTGTTTTTT. Translated: CASSEAKIVGGELFF.

This chain uses TRBV14 with TRBJ2-3; 13 positions match TRBD2. V was pared by 0 bases and J by 0 bases, with 6 bases of the junction left unmatched. Looked up from germline, CDR1 is SGHDN and CDR2 is FVKESK. The length of the CDR3 is 19 residues. The CDR3 DNA reads TGTGCCAGCAGCCAAGAACTTTTGGGACTAGCGGGGAGCACAGATACGCAGTATTTT. As protein: CASSQELLGLAGSTDTQYF. The full variable domain, in which reference TRBV14 and TRBJ2-3 provide the parts outside the CDR3, is EAGVTQFPSHSVIEKGQTVTLRCDPISGHDNLYWYRRVMGKEIKFLLHFVKESKQDESGMPNNRFLAERTGGTYSTLKVQPAELEDSGVYFCASSQELLGLAGSTDTQYFGPGTRLTVL.

This clone was counted only a few times. This sequence joins TRBV6-5 and TRBJ1-5; D is unclear. The CDR3 contains 12 residues. Trimming took 8 bases from V and 4 from J, leaving 9 bases between them. CDR1 and CDR2 from the germline V gene are MNHEY and SVGAGI. The CDR3 here is CASSTNNQPQHF. The CDR3 DNA follows: TGTGCCAGCTCCACAAATAATCAGCCCCAGCATTTT.

V is TRBV5-6 and J is TRBJ1-4; 8 positions match TRBD1. Germline V CDR1 and CDR2: SGHDT, YYEEEE. The CDR3 has 16 residues. The V segment lost 2 bases and the J segment 10 bases; nucleotides outside the gene matches: 13. The CDR3 DNA sequence: TGTGCCAGCAGCTTTGGCCAGGGGGCGCGAATCGGAAAACTGTTTTTT. Translating gives CASSFGQGARIGKLFF.

This chain joins TRBV19 and TRBJ2-1; TRBD2 might be the D (5 bases). Per germline, CDR1 LNHDA and CDR2 SQIVND (reference sequence). Trimming left V 3 bases short and J 0 bases short, with 9 bases between. The CDR3 is made up of 15 amino acids. This chain's CDR3 is CASSIGLHSYNEQFF. In DNA form, the CDR3 reads TGTGCCAGTAGTATCGGACTCCACTCCTACAATGAGCAGTTCTTC.

This clone qualifies as large. DNA of the CDR3: TGCGCCAGCAGCCAAGGGTTAAGCGGTAATGAAAAACTGTTTTTT. Its protein product is CASSQGLSGNEKLFF. The genes are TRBV4-3 and TRBJ1-4; D not certain. CDR1 and CDR2 from the germline V gene are LGHNA and YSLEER. The CDR3 is 15 amino acids. V lost 1 base, J lost 4 bases, and 10 bases lay in between.

Remarks on this clone: Other DNA sequences within the sample encode an identical CDR3. The V and J genes are TRBV18 and TRBJ1-3, with a possible D match to TRBD1 (5 bases). The CDR3 totals 13 residues. The V end was cut by 2 bases, the J end by 10 bases, with 12 bases between. Germline V gives CDR1 KGHSH, CDR2 LQKENI. CDR3 sequence reads: CASSPKQGPTIYF. DNA for the CDR3: TGTGCCAGCTCACCAAAGCAGGGTCCTACCATATATTTT.

CDR3 bases: TGTGCCGGAAAGGGACAGGGGGCTACTTGCACCTTC. This gives the protein CAGKGQGATCTF. This rearrangement joins TRBV6-5 to TRBJ1-2; TRBD1 agrees at 12 bases. From germline, CDR1 is MNHEY and CDR2 SVGAGI. The junction had 11 bases not matched to a gene; V was cut back by 11 bases and J by 13 bases. The CDR3 covers 12 residues.

The rearrangement uses TRBV7-2 and TRBJ1-1; D ambiguous. The CDR3 contains 12 residues. Trimming took off 5 bases at V and 10 bases at J, with 14 bases between the two ends. The germline V gene has CDR1 SGHTA and CDR2 FQGNSA. CDR3 sequence reads: CASSPRGGPAFF. CDR3 nucleotide sequence: TGTGCCAGCAGCCCCCGGGGTGGCCCAGCTTTCTTT.

Notes on this clone: Other DNA sequences in this sample translate to the same CDR3. The V gene is TRBV6-5, the J gene TRBJ2-1, with a weak D call TRBD1 (5 bases). V was shortened by 2 bases and J by 4 bases, with 6 bases between the two germline ends. The CDR3 is 13 amino acids. CDR1 is MNHEY, CDR2 SVGAGI, per germline. The CDR3 is CASSYRQYNEQFF. The CDR3 nucleotides are TGTGCCAGCAGTTACCGACAGTACAATGAGCAGTTCTTC.

The chain links TRBV11-3 to TRBJ2-7, with TRBD2 as a possible D gene (5 bases). V lost 1 base and J 7 bases, leaving 14 bases between the germline ends. The germline V gene encodes CDR1 SGHNT and CDR2 YENEEA. The CDR3 extends over 14 amino acids. CDR3 nucleotides: TGTGCCAGCAGCTTAGCCTCGGGAACATCTGAGCAGTACTTC. This sequence encodes CASSLASGTSEQYF.

As DNA, the CDR3 is TGTGCCAGCAGCTTCGGAGTCTCCTACGAGCAGTACTTC. This translates into CASSFGVSYEQYF. This chain connects TRBV7-8 to TRBJ2-7; D unresolved. The CDR3 length is 13 residues. V lost 3 bases and J lost 0, with 6 bases in between. Germline loops: CDR1 SGHVS, CDR2 FQNEAQ.

The chain joins TRBV5-6 to TRBJ1-1; no reliable D call. Trimming took off 1 base at V and 5 bases at J, with 12 bases between the two ends. From germline, CDR1 is SGHDT and CDR2 YYEEEE. This CDR3 contains 14 residues. CDR3 sequence reads: CASSLYGGGTEAFF. In nucleotides, the CDR3 is TGTGCCAGCAGCTTGTACGGTGGAGGGACTGAAGCTTTCTTT.

The chain links TRBV28 to TRBJ1-1, with TRBD1 matching over 8 bases. The CDR3 consists of 14 residues. V trimming: 5 bases; J trimming: 3 bases; junction bases outside the gene matches: 5. Germline CDR1 reads MDHEN; CDR2 reads SYDVKM. The CDR3 bases are TGTGCCAGCAGTCCAGGGGGCTGGGACACTGAAGCTTTCTTT. Translation gives CASSPGGWDTEAFF.

The V gene is TRBV14, the J gene TRBJ1-4; TRBD1 matches 7 bases. This CDR3 has 15 amino acids. J gave up 3 bases and V 2 bases, and 3 bases lay outside the gene matches. Per the germline V gene, CDR1 is SGHDN and CDR2 is FVKESK. CDR3 amino acids: CASSQPTGANEKLFF. The CDR3 DNA sequence: TGTGCCAGCAGCCAACCTACAGGGGCTAATGAAAAACTGTTTTTT.

This clone appeared a few times. The V gene is TRBV9, the J gene TRBJ2-2; 9 bases map to TRBD2. This CDR3 is built from 17 residues. Germline V lookup: CDR1 SGDLS, CDR2 YYNGEE. J gave up 4 bases and V 3 bases, and 10 bases lay outside the gene matches. The CDR3 loop is CASSAWRGGMFTGELFF. The CDR3 nucleotides are TGTGCCAGCAGCGCCTGGCGGGGGGGCATGTTCACCGGGGAGCTGTTTTTT.

DNA for the CDR3: TGCGCCAGCAGCCAAATTACAGACAACTATGGCTACACCTTC. This gives the protein CASSQITDNYGYTF. The chain uses TRBV4-3 and TRBJ1-2; no definite D call. Germline V gene lookup returns CDR1 LGHNA and CDR2 YSLEER. CDR3 size: 14 residues. Trimming pared 2 bases from V and 2 bases from J, leaving 9 bases between.